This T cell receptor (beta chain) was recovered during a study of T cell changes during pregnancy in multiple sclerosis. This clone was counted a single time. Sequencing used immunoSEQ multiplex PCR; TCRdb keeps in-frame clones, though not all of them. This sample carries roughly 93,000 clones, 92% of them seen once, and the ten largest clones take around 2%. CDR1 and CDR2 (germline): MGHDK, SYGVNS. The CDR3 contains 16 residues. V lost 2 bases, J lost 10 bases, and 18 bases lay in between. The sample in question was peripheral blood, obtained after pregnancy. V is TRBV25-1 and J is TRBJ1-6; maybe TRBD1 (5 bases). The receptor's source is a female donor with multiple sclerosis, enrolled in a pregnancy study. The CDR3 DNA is TGTGCCAGCAGTGAACCTCGGGGGGGACGGAACTCACCCCTCCACTTT. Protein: CASSEPRGGRNSPLHF. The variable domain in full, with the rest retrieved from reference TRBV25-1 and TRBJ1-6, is EADIYQTPRYLVIGTGKKITLECSQTMGHDKMYWYQQDPGMELHLIHYSYGVNSTEKGDLSSESTVSRIRTEHFPLTLESARPSHTSQYLCASSEPRGGRNSPLHFGNGTRLTVT.